The clone carrying this T cell receptor (beta chain) was detected many times. Its cognate antigen is unknown. It was template switching that added a universal primer site, and there were unique molecular identifiers on the cDNA. TCRdb processed the 5' RACE reads anew with MiXCR; each CDR3 protein has one entry. The sample lists 540,000 or so distinct CDR3 sequences; about a fifth were seen once. The germline gives CDR1 LGHDT, CDR2 YNNKEL (reference sequence). V was shortened by 2 bases and J by 8 bases, with 12 bases between the two germline ends. The CDR3 has 13 amino acids. Every one of the donors was a healthy Caucasian. The record originates from a study of identical twins. Overall study results and limits: Fewer insertions marked abundant cord blood beta clonotypes; young adult naive trended weakly, memory not at all. It was out-of-frame TCR alpha sharing in monozygotic twins that models underestimated.

These data are also associated with another study on yellow fever vaccine responses in identical twins.

This TCR was recovered from a woman between 18 and 29 years old in good health. The V and J genes are TRBV3-1 and TRBJ1-1; D may be TRBD1 (6 bases). Material for sequencing was CD4+ T cells sorted from blood. The DNA of the CDR3 is TGTGCCAGCAGCCAACAGGGGAATTGGGAAGCTTTCTTT. This translates into CASSQQGNWEAFF.